The sequence of this T cell receptor (beta chain) was determined in a study of cytomegalovirus exposure and HLA in healthy donors. Study in general: According to later analysis, the same platform produced the 120 validation and several hundred first-cohort repertoires.

Some clones are missing from TCRdb's copy, which holds only in-frame ones; the method was immunoSEQ multiplex PCR. This table holds about 130,000 clones, about 88% found once. The sequenced sample consisted of PBMCs. This receptor was obtained from a young woman in good health and CMV-seronegative.

The CDR3 loop is CASSRPGQSYFGYTF. CDR3 nucleotide sequence: TGTGCCAGCTCGCGACCGGGACAGTCCTACTTCGGCTACACCTTC. The chain employs TRBV18 and TRBJ1-2, with 7 bases aligning to TRBD1. The CDR3 has 15 residues. V was pared by 6 bases and J by 8 bases, with 15 bases of the junction left unmatched. Per germline, CDR1 KGHSH and CDR2 LQKENI.